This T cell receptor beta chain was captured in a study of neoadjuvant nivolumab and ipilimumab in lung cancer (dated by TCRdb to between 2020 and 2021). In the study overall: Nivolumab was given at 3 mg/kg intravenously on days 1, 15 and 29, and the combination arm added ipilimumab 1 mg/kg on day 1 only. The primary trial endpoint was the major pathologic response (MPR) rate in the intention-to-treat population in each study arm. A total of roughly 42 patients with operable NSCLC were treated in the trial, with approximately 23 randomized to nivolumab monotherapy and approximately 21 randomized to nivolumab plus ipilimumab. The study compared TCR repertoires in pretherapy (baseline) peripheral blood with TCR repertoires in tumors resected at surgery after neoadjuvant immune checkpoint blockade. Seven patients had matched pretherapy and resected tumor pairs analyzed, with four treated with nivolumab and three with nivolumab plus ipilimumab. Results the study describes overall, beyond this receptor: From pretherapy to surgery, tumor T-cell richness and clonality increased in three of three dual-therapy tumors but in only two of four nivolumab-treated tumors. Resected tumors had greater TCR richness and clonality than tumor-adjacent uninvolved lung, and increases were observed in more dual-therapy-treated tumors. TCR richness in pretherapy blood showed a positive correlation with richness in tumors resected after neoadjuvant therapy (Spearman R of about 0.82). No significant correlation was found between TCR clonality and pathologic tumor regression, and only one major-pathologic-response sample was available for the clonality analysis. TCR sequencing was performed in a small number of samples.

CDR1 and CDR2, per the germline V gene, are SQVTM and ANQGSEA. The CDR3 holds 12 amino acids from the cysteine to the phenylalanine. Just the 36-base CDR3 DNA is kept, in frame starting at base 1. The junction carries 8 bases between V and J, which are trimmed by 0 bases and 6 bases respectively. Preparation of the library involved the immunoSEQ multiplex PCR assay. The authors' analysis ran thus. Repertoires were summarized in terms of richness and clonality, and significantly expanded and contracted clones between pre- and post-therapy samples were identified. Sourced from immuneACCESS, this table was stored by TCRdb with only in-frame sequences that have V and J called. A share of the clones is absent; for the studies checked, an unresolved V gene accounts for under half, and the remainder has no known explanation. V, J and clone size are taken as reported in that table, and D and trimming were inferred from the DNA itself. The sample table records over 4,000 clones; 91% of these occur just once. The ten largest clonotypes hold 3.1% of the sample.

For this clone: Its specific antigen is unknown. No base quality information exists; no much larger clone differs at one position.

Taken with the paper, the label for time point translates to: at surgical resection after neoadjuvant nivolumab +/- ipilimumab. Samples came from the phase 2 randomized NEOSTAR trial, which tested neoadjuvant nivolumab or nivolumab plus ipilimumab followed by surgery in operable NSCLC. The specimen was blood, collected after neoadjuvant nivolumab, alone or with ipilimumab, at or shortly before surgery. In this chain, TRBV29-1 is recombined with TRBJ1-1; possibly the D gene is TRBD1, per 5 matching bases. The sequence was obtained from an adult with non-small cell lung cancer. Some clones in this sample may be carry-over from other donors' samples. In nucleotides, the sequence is TGCAGCGTTGAAGAAAGGGGACCTGAAGCTTTCTTT. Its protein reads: CSVEERGPEAFF.